This T cell receptor (beta chain) comes out of a study of OX40 agonist ivuxolimab in advanced cancers. Repertoires were generated with immunoSEQ multiplex PCR, while TCRdb's copy carries only in-frame clones and drops some. Of roughly 64,000 clones in the sample, 84% are singletons; the top ten hold less than 2.5%. CDR1 SGHRS and CDR2 YFSETQ come from the germline V gene. There are 15 residues in the CDR3. Trimming took off 4 bases at V and 0 bases at J, with 14 bases between the two ends. This clone was found a few times. Specimen: CD4+ or CD8+ T cells sorted from blood, collected in a trial of the OX40 agonist ivuxolimab. V is TRBV5-1 and J is TRBJ2-7; possibly TRBD2 for D (5 bases). The clonotype originates from an adult with an advanced solid tumor such as melanoma, head and neck, liver or kidney cancer. The CDR3, as DNA: TGCGCCAGCAGCGGCGGACTGATAAGCTCCTACGAGCAGTACTTC. Its protein product is CASSGGLISSYEQYF.